Sequencing of this TCR beta chain was carried out in a study of blood T cell repertoires in COVID-19. The CDR3 is made up of 15 amino acids. The V segment lost 7 bases and the J segment 0 bases; nucleotides outside the gene matches: 6. In germline, CDR1 is SNHLY, CDR2 FYNNEI. Generated by immunoSEQ multiplex PCR, the TCRdb table keeps only in-frame clones and is missing some. The table has about 260,000 clones, 75% to 90% seen once. Sequencing input: PBMCs or T cells enriched from blood (not recorded which). The chain couples TRBV2 to TRBJ2-7; 10 bases agree with TRBD1. This TCR was recovered from a man aged 50 to 59 who had been exposed to COVID-19. The CDR3 sequence: CASIPRDRGSYEQYF. The CDR3 DNA reads TGTGCCAGCATCCCCAGGGACAGGGGCTCCTACGAGCAGTACTTC.